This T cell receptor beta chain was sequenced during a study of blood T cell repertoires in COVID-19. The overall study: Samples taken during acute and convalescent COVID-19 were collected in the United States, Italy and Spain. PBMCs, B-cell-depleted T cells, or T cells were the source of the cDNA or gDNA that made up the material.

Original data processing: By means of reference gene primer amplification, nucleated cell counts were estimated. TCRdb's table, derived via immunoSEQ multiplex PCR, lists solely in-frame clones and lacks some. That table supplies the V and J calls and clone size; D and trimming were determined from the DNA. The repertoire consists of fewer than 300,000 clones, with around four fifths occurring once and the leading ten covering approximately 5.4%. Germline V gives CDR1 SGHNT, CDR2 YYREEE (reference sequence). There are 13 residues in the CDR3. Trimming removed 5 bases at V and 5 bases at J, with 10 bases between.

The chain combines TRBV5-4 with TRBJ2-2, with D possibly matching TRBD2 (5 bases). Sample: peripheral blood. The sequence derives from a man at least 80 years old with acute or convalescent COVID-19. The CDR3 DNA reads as TGTGCCAGCAGACTGACGGGAACCGGGGAGCTGTTTTTT. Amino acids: CASRLTGTGELFF. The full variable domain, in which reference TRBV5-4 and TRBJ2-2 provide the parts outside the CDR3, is ETGVTQSPTHLIKTRGQQVTLRCSSQSGHNTVSWYQQALGQGPQFIFQYYREEENGRGNFPPRFSGLQFPNYSSELNVNALELDDSALYLCASRLTGTGELFFGEGSRLTVL.